The rows below give T cell receptor beta chains drawn from one sample of a study of response to subunit inactivated influenza vaccine. TCRdb processed the RT-PCR reads anew with MiXCR; each CDR3 protein has one entry. Seen here are hundreds of thousands of distinct CDR3 sequences, about 15% observed once, and the top ten hold less than 9%. This sample comprised PBMCs from blood, obtained 14 to 15 days before vaccination. The source is a man aged 50-59 years who received an inactivated influenza vaccine. The CDR3 runs from the conserved cysteine through the conserved F or W. D genes are given only for firm matches. Where a row states a size, it is once, few, many or the class of an expanded clone; other rows omit it.

d_call: .
v_call: TRBV19
clone_size: .
j_call: TRBJ1-3
cdr3_aa: CASSVAGTGGFISGNTIYF
cdr3_nt: TGTGCCAGTAGTGTAGCCGGGACCGGCGGATTCATCTCTGGAAACACCATATATTTT

d_call: TRBD2
v_call: TRBV11-2
clone_size: .
j_call: TRBJ2-2
cdr3_aa: CASSRPFWLAGGTGELFF
cdr3_nt: TGTGCCAGCAGCCGACCCTTCTGGCTAGCGGGTGGGACCGGGGAGCTGTTTTTT

d_call: .
v_call: TRBV4-1
clone_size: many
j_call: TRBJ1-2
cdr3_aa: CASSQAGTTYGYTF
cdr3_nt: TGCGCCAGCAGCCAAGCTGGGACTACGTATGGCTACACCTTC

d_call: .
v_call: TRBV18
clone_size: few
j_call: TRBJ2-5
cdr3_aa: CASSPTRSVSETQYF
cdr3_nt: TGTGCCAGCTCACCGACTAGATCGGTCAGTGAGACCCAGTACTTC

d_call: TRBD2
v_call: TRBV6-1
clone_size: few
j_call: TRBJ2-7
cdr3_aa: CASSRSGGRYEQYF
cdr3_nt: TGTGCCAGCAGTCGTAGCGGGGGGAGATACGAGCAGTACTTC

d_call: .
v_call: TRBV12-3/TRBV12-4
clone_size: few
j_call: TRBJ1-1
cdr3_aa: CASTLGGGNTEAFF
cdr3_nt: TGTGCCAGCACCTTGGGGGGGGGGAACACTGAAGCTTTCTTT

d_call: .
v_call: TRBV5-1
clone_size: many
j_call: TRBJ1-1
cdr3_aa: CASSSFGQNTEAFF
cdr3_nt: TGCGCCAGCAGCTCTTTCGGACAGAACACTGAAGCTTTCTTT

d_call: .
v_call: TRBV6-1
clone_size: .
j_call: TRBJ1-6
cdr3_aa: CASGTRGGNSPLHF
cdr3_nt: TGTGCCAGCGGGACCAGAGGGGGGAATTCACCCCTCCACTTT

d_call: .
v_call: TRBV29-1
clone_size: few
j_call: TRBJ2-3
cdr3_aa: CSVGGARDTQYF
cdr3_nt: TGCAGCGTTGGGGGGGCAAGAGATACGCAGTATTTT

d_call: TRBD2
v_call: TRBV12-5
clone_size: few
j_call: TRBJ2-4
cdr3_aa: CASGLVPSSGRENIQYF
cdr3_nt: TGTGCTAGTGGTTTGGTACCAAGTAGCGGGAGGGAAAACATTCAGTACTTC

d_call: .
v_call: TRBV11-2
clone_size: .
j_call: TRBJ1-6
cdr3_aa: CASSFGRSNSPLHF
cdr3_nt: TGTGCCAGCAGCTTTGGCAGATCGAATTCACCCCTCCACTTT

d_call: .
v_call: TRBV27
clone_size: many
j_call: TRBJ2-1
cdr3_aa: CASTPPGNSDNEQFF
cdr3_nt: TGTGCCAGCACCCCCCCCGGAAATTCCGACAATGAGCAGTTCTTC

d_call: .
v_call: TRBV13
clone_size: few
j_call: TRBJ2-7
cdr3_aa: CASSPRRDNSYEQYF
cdr3_nt: TGTGCCAGCAGCCCCCGGCGGGACAACTCCTACGAGCAGTACTTC

d_call: .
v_call: TRBV18
clone_size: .
j_call: TRBJ2-7
cdr3_aa: CASSPVSGDAAYEQYF
cdr3_nt: TGTGCCAGCTCACCAGTCTCAGGGGATGCGGCCTACGAGCAGTACTTC

d_call: .
v_call: TRBV7-2
clone_size: .
j_call: TRBJ2-7
cdr3_aa: CASSLALGGAYEQYF
cdr3_nt: TGTGCCAGCAGCTTAGCGCTAGGGGGGGCTTACGAGCAGTACTTC

d_call: .
v_call: TRBV7-2
clone_size: few
j_call: TRBJ2-1
cdr3_aa: CASSLEQGSGNEQFF
cdr3_nt: TGTGCCAGCAGCTTAGAACAGGGAAGTGGAAATGAGCAGTTCTTC

d_call: .
v_call: TRBV27
clone_size: many
j_call: TRBJ1-5
cdr3_aa: CASSFIGPGNQPQHF
cdr3_nt: TGTGCCAGCAGTTTTATCGGGCCAGGCAATCAGCCCCAGCATTTT

d_call: .
v_call: TRBV7-2
clone_size: few
j_call: TRBJ2-3
cdr3_aa: CASSLARGVAQYF
cdr3_nt: TGTGCCAGCAGCTTAGCGCGTGGAGTGGCGCAGTATTTT

d_call: .
v_call: TRBV5-5
clone_size: .
j_call: TRBJ2-4
cdr3_aa: CASSIHIGAGNIQYF
cdr3_nt: TGTGCCAGCAGCATTCACATCGGGGCTGGAAACATTCAGTACTTC

d_call: TRBD2
v_call: TRBV3-1
clone_size: once
j_call: TRBJ2-1
cdr3_aa: CASSQKLAGPYNEQFF
cdr3_nt: TGTGCCAGCAGCCAGAAACTAGCGGGACCCTACAATGAGCAGTTCTTC

d_call: TRBD1
v_call: TRBV4-3
clone_size: .
j_call: TRBJ1-4
cdr3_aa: CASSQGPRGPNEKLFF
cdr3_nt: TGCGCCAGCAGCCAAGGGCCGAGGGGGCCTAATGAAAAACTGTTTTTT

d_call: TRBD2
v_call: TRBV29-1
clone_size: few
j_call: TRBJ2-1
cdr3_aa: CSVESGRMGNEQFF
cdr3_nt: TGCAGCGTGGAAAGCGGGAGGATGGGCAATGAGCAGTTCTTC

d_call: .
v_call: TRBV7-3
clone_size: .
j_call: TRBJ2-1
cdr3_aa: CASSPVGGGGNEQFF
cdr3_nt: TGTGCCAGCAGCCCCGTTGGGGGAGGGGGCAATGAGCAGTTCTTC

d_call: TRBD1
v_call: TRBV11-2
clone_size: .
j_call: TRBJ2-1
cdr3_aa: CASSFDRALDNEQFF
cdr3_nt: TGTGCCAGCAGCTTTGACAGGGCGTTGGACAATGAGCAGTTCTTC

d_call: TRBD2
v_call: TRBV20-1
clone_size: .
j_call: TRBJ2-5
cdr3_aa: CSARVPAGGGLETQYF
cdr3_nt: TGCAGTGCTAGAGTGCCAGCGGGGGGCGGTTTGGAGACCCAGTACTTC

d_call: .
v_call: TRBV9
clone_size: .
j_call: TRBJ2-3
cdr3_aa: CASSVAPGGTDTQYF
cdr3_nt: TGTGCCAGCAGCGTCGCACCAGGAGGCACAGATACGCAGTATTTT

d_call: .
v_call: TRBV28
clone_size: few
j_call: TRBJ2-7
cdr3_aa: CASSPPRGRAPYEQYF
cdr3_nt: TGTGCCAGCAGTCCCCCCCGGGGCAGGGCTCCCTACGAGCAGTACTTC

d_call: .
v_call: TRBV6-5
clone_size: few
j_call: TRBJ2-1
cdr3_aa: CASSYRDTYNEQFF
cdr3_nt: TGTGCCAGCAGTTACCGGGACACCTACAATGAGCAGTTCTTC

d_call: .
v_call: TRBV5-1
clone_size: few
j_call: TRBJ2-1
cdr3_aa: CASSFRNNEQFF
cdr3_nt: TGCGCCAGCAGCTTCCGGAACAATGAGCAGTTCTTC

d_call: TRBD1
v_call: TRBV7-2
clone_size: .
j_call: TRBJ1-1
cdr3_aa: CASSTPGTANTEAFF
cdr3_nt: TGTGCCAGCAGCACTCCCGGGACAGCAAACACTGAAGCTTTCTTT

d_call: TRBD1
v_call: TRBV25-1
clone_size: many
j_call: TRBJ1-2
cdr3_aa: CASSDRGQANYGYTF
cdr3_nt: TGTGCCAGCAGTGACAGGGGGCAAGCTAACTATGGCTACACCTTC

d_call: .
v_call: TRBV7-2
clone_size: many
j_call: TRBJ1-4
cdr3_aa: CASSPQQGNEKLFF
cdr3_nt: TGTGCCAGCAGCCCCCAACAGGGAAATGAAAAACTGTTTTTT

d_call: TRBD1
v_call: TRBV29-1
clone_size: many
j_call: TRBJ2-1
cdr3_aa: CSVPGTGYINEQFF
cdr3_nt: TGCAGCGTGCCCGGGACAGGGTACATCAATGAGCAGTTCTTC

d_call: TRBD1
v_call: TRBV4-2
clone_size: .
j_call: TRBJ2-2
cdr3_aa: CASSQARQGANTGELFF
cdr3_nt: TGTGCCAGCAGCCAAGCCCGACAGGGAGCGAACACCGGGGAGCTGTTTTTT